This T cell receptor beta chain was retrieved from a study of cytomegalovirus exposure and HLA in healthy donors. Study information: Within an early data release were about 80 million unique TCRs drawn from HLA-typed donors.

General study points: Presence/absence analyses assumed roughly uniform sequencing depth across donors, which may not hold. The authors later found most CMV-associated TCR beta chains appeared HLA-restricted.

CDR3 length equals 14 residues. Deletions cut 4 bases from V and 5 bases from J, with 17 bases between. From germline, CDR1 is GTSNPN and CDR2 SVGIG (reference sequence). A note on this clone: Its antigen is unknown.

PCR amplification relied on 60 Vbeta primers (plus 13 Jbeta primers). Measured with immunoSEQ multiplex PCR; TCRdb has only the in-frame clones, and not every one. The sample contains about 190,000 clones, about 83% of which appear only once. V usage is TRBV30 and J usage is TRBJ1-2, with D maybe TRBD1 (6 bases). The origin of this receptor is a man between 40 and 49 years old in good health and CMV-seropositive. Sequencing was carried out using PBMCs. The CDR3: CAWTGELLPYGYTF. CDR3 DNA: TGTGCCTGGACAGGGGAACTTCTACCTTATGGCTACACCTTC.